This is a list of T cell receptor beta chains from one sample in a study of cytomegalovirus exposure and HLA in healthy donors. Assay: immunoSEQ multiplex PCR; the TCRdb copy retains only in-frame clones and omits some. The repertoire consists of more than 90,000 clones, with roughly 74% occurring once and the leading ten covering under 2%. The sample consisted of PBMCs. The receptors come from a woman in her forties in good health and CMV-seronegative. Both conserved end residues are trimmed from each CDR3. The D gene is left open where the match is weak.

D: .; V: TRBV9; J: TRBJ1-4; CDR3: ASSVTGVATNEKLF
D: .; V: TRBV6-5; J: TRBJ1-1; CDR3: ASSNGGSNEAF
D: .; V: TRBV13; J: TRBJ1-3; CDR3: ASSSAGSSGNTIY
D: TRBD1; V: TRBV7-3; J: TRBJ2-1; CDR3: ASSPDRVSYNEQF
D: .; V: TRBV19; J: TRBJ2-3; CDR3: ASSTRQFADTQY
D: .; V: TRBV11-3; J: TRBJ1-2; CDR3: ASSLVSRRVTNYGYT
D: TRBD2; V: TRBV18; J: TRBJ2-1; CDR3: ASSQRLAGVYEQF
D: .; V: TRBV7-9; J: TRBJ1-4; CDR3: ASSLGGVGNEKLF
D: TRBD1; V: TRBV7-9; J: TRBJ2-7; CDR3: ASSHPRDRVHEQY
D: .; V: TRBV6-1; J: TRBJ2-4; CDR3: ASSVGATNKNIQY
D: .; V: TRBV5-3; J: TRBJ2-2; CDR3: ARSLEFLDTGELF
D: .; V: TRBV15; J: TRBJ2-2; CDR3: ATSRDRGRNTGELF
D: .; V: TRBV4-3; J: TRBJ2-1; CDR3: ASSPRTAVYNEQF
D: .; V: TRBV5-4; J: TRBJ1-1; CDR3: ASSLPNRENTEAF
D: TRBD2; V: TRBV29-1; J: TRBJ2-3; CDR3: SVTSGNTDTQY
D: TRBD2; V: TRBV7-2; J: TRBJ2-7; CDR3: ASSFSGGSSYEQY
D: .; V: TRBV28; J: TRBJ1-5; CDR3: ASILVGGAGQPQH
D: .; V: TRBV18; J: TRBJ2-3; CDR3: ASSLTLGTDTQY
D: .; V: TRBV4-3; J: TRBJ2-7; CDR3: ASSQQVGSYEQY
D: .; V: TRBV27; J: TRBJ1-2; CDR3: ASSQAGNTNYGYT
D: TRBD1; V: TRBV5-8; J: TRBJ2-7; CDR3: ASSLGQGAYEQY
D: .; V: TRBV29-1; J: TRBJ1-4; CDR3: SVVLWGGGEKLF
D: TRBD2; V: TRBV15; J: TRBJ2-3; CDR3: ATSRMWTSGGTDTQY
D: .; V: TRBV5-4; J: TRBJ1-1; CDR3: ASGFNGGTEAF
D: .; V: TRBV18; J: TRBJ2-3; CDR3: ASSPVGGPGDTQY
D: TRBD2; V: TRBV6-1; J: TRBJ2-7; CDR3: ASSDGVAGVGEQY
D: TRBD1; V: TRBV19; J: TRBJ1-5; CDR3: ASSILGGADSNQPQH
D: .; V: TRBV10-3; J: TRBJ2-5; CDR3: AISAEGRRGTQY
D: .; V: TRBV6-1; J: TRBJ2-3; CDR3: ASSRREDTQY
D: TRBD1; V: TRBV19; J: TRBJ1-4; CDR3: ASRSTGEGEKLF
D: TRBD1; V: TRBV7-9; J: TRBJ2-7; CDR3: ASSQNRDRVSYEQY
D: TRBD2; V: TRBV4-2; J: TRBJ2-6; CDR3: ASSSAAGVSGANVLT
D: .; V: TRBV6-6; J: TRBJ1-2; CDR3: AAGSETGPANYGYT
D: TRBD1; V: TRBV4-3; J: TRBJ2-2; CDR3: ASSQVGNRGRAGELF
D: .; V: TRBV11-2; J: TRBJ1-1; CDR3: ASSFLSGNTEAF
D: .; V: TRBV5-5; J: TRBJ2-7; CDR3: ASSPTEGVIHEQY
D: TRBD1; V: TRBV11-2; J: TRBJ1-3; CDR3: ASSSTGGLGNTIY
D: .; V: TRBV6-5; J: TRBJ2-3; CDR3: ASTKPGLADTQY
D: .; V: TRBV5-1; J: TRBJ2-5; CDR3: ASSPGLEETQY